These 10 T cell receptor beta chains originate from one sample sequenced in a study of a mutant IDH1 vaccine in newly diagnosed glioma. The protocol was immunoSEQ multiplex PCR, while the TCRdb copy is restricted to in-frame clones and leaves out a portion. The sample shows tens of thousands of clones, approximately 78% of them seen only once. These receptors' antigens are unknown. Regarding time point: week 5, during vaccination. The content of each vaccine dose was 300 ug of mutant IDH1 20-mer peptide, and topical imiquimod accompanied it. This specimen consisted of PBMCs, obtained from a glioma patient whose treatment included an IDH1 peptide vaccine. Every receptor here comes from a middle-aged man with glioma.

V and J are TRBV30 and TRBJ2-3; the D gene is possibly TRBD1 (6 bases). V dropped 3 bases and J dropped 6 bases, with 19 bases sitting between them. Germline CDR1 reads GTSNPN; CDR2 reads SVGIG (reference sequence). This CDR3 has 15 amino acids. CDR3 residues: CAWRRTRYTGDTQYF. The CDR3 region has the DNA TGTGCCTGGAGGCGTACTCGTTATACAGGGGATACGCAGTATTTT.

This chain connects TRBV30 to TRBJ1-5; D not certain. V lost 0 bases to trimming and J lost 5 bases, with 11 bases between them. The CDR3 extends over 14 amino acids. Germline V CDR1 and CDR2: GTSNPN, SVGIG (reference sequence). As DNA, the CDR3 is TGTGCCTGGAGTGTAGCGTACTCGGATCAGCCCCAGCATTTT. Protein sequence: CAWSVAYSDQPQHF.

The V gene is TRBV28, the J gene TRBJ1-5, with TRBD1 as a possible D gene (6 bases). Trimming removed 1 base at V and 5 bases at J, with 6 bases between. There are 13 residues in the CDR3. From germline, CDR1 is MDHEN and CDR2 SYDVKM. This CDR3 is CASSLYRDQPQHF. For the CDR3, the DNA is TGTGCCAGCAGTTTATACAGGGATCAGCCCCAGCATTTT.

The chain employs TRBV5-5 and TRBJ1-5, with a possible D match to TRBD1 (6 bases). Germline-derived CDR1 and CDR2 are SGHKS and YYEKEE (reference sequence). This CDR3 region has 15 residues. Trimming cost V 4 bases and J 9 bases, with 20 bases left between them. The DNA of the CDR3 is TGTGCCAGCAGCCCCGAGGGGGGCCAAATCAGGCCCCAGCATTTT. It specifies CASSPEGGQIRPQHF.

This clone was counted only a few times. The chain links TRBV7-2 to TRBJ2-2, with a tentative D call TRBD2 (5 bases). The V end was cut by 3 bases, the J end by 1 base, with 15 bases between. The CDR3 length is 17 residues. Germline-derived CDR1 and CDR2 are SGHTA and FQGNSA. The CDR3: CASSLEADGLNTGELFF. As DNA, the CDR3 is TGTGCCAGCAGCTTGGAGGCGGACGGACTGAACACCGGGGAGCTGTTTTTT.

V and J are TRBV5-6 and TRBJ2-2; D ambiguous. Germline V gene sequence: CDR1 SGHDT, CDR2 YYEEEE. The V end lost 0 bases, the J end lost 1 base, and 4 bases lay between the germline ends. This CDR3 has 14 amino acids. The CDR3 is CASSLAGNTGELFF. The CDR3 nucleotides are TGTGCCAGCAGCTTGGCGGGGAACACCGGGGAGCTGTTTTTT.

This CDR3 is CASMRRTTNTGELFF. As DNA, the CDR3 is TGTGCCAGCATGAGGCGGACTACGAACACCGGGGAGCTGTTTTTT. This sequence joins TRBV2 and TRBJ2-2, with D possibly matching TRBD2 (6 bases). With 7 bases removed from V and 0 bases from J, the gap between germline ends came to 12 bases. This CDR3 has 15 amino acids. From germline, CDR1 is SNHLY and CDR2 FYNNEI.

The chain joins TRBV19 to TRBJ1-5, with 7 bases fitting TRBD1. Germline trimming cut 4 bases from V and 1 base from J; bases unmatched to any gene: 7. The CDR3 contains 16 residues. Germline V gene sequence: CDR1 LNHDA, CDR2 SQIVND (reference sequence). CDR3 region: CASSTSSGGSNQPQHF. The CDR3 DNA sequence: TGTGCCAGTAGTACATCCTCAGGGGGAAGCAATCAGCCCCAGCATTTT.

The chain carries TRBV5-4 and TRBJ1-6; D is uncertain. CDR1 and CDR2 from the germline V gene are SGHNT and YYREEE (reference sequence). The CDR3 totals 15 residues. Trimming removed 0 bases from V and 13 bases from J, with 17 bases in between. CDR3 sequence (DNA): TGTGCCAGCAGCTTGGATCAGGACCCGAATCGGCCCCTCCACTTT. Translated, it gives CASSLDQDPNRPLHF.

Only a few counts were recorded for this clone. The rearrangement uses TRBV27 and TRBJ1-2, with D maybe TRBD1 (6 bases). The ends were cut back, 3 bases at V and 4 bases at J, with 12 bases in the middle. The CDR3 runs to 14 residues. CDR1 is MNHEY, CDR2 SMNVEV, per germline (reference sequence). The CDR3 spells CASSLAGASYGYTF. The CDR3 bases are TGTGCCAGCAGTTTGGCAGGGGCGAGCTATGGCTACACCTTC.